These T cell receptor beta chains were read from a single sample in a study of cytomegalovirus exposure and HLA in healthy donors. Data came from immunoSEQ multiplex PCR; TCRdb stores just in-frame clones and leaves some out. The sample contains 130,000 or so clones, approximately 82% of which appear only once. The sample consisted of PBMCs. The receptors come from a man younger than 35 in good health and CMV-seropositive. Both conserved end residues are part of each CDR3.

v_gene	j_gene	CDR3aa
TRBV27	TRBJ1-2	CASGAPYGFYGYTF
TRBV7-2	TRBJ2-7	CASSSLAGGAYEQYF
TRBV29-1	TRBJ2-7	CSVSLRAAYEQYF
TRBV30	TRBJ2-5	CAWSLQETQYF
TRBV11-2	TRBJ2-2	CASRRTGVNTGELFF
TRBV11-2	TRBJ2-7	CASSLGGGLYEQYF
TRBV28	TRBJ2-3	CASSLDSAYTNTQYF
TRBV2	TRBJ2-3	CASGVGVGADTQYF
TRBV11-1	TRBJ2-7	CASSPSGQFLSYEQYF
TRBV2	TRBJ2-7	CASKGVGIGPYEQYF
TRBV27	TRBJ1-1	CASSPRGRGRMNTEAFF
TRBV15	TRBJ2-3	CATSSRDRNTDTQYF
TRBV4-1	TRBJ2-7	CASSQDLAGGEQYF
TRBV5-1	TRBJ1-2	CASSSTDGSYGYTF
TRBV27	TRBJ1-2	CASSLGQGNYGYTF
TRBV5-1	TRBJ2-7	CASSLEDGTSGSYEQYF
TRBV2	TRBJ2-4	CASRGGRLAGELQYF
TRBV28	TRBJ1-3	CASSPDRSSGNTIYF
TRBV6-6	TRBJ2-5	CASSYTTSGRETQYF
TRBV27	TRBJ1-1	CASFVTGQLNTEAFF
TRBV29-1	TRBJ2-3	CSVPSHHGSPDTQYF
TRBV5-1	TRBJ2-3	CASSFTGTGTDTQYF
TRBV28	TRBJ1-5	CASSVFMDRGSWNQPQHF
TRBV6-5	TRBJ1-1	CASSLTGIGTEAFF
TRBV19	TRBJ1-5	CATTVTGRVNQPQHF
TRBV30	TRBJ1-2	CAFQGQGALGYTF
TRBV7-6	TRBJ1-5	CASSLGPGEGNQPQHF
TRBV28	TRBJ2-7	CASAKRDTIYEQYF
TRBV19	TRBJ2-2	CASSIAGLETGELFF
TRBV6-6	TRBJ1-5	CASSYTDRIDQPQHF
TRBV9	TRBJ2-5	CASSVQSQETQYF
TRBV4-1	TRBJ1-4	CASSLAGTGNEKLFF
TRBV4-1	TRBJ2-3	CASSQVFAAESTDTQYF
TRBV6-1	TRBJ2-3	CASSEVLRLAESTDTQYF
TRBV6-7	TRBJ1-1	CASIILPGGPNTEAFF
TRBV2	TRBJ2-2	CASSDSYTGELFF
TRBV7-9	TRBJ2-5	CASSSAGTSGETQYF
TRBV9	TRBJ2-7	CASSALAEGSYEQYF
TRBV2	TRBJ2-1	CASGDIGNEQFF
TRBV2	TRBJ2-3	CASSEDVLAANTDTQYF
TRBV6-1	TRBJ1-6	CASSEGSGYNSPLHF
TRBV4-2	TRBJ2-7	CASSQGNEQYF
TRBV5-1	TRBJ2-3	CASSLGGSTDTQYF
TRBV28	TRBJ2-1	CASSTGLAGGGNEQFF
TRBV28	TRBJ2-3	CASSLPSTDTQYF
TRBV5-1	TRBJ1-1	CASSDQGYTEAFF